This TCR beta chain was obtained from a study of blood T cell repertoires in COVID-19. Study-level information: T cells, B-cell-depleted T cells, or PBMCs provided the cDNA or gDNA that served as material.

Original handling: Reference gene primer amplification yielded estimated nucleated cell counts. The assay was immunoSEQ multiplex PCR, and TCRdb's table has in-frame clones only and misses some. V and J calls plus clone size are reproduced from that table; the DNA served to infer D and trimming. Of approximately 210,000 clones listed, around 81% were seen once; the top ten hold roughly 4.3%. Those who participated ranged in age from roughly 18 to 100 years and resided in 20 to 25 US areas. Participants were placed into cohorts based on the clinical history they reported. Germline V CDR1 and CDR2: SGDLS, YYNGEE. The CDR3 is 15 residues long. The V and J ends lost 0 bases and 5 bases respectively, with 13 bases between them.

Source material: PBMCs or T cells enriched from blood (not recorded which). This receptor was identified in a young man with acute COVID-19. The chain employs TRBV9 and TRBJ2-3; tentative D call: TRBD2 (7 bases). The CDR3 loop reads CASSVGGGRGDTQYF. The CDR3 DNA reads TGTGCCAGCAGCGTAGGGGGGGGCCGTGGAGATACGCAGTATTTT.